What follows is one T cell receptor (beta chain) and its context. The antigen is unknown. The sample comes from a study of T cell responses to AZD1222 COVID-19 vaccine. Study results and limitations: Receipt of two AZD1222 doses was followed by a rise in Spike-specific TCR breadth and depth. Samples come after the peak T cell response, not at day 14.

The CDR3 spans 16 residues. From germline, CDR1 is KGHSH and CDR2 LQKENI. Trimming took off 0 bases at V and 6 bases at J, with 17 bases between the two ends. Method: immunoSEQ multiplex PCR; TCRdb's copy keeps in-frame clones and lacks some. The sample records roughly 160,000 clones, 88% being singletons. The source of this sequence is an adult in good health. The V call is TRBV18, the J call TRBJ1-1, with D hard to call. Sequenced here: peripheral blood, sampled on day 0 of AZD1222 vaccination. As DNA, the CDR3 is TGTGCCAGCTCACCACCCACCAAAGCGATTGGACCTGAAGCTTTCTTT. This translates into CASSPPTKAIGPEAFF.